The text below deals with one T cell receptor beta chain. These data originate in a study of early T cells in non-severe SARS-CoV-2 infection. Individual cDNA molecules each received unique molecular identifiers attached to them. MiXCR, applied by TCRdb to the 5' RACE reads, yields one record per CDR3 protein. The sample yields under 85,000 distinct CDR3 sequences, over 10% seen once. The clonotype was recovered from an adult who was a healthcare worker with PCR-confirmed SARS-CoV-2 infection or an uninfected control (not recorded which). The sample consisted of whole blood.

In nucleotides, the CDR3 is TGTGCCAGCAACCCGGGACTAGCCGGGGACGAGCAGTACTTC. This sequence encodes CASNPGLAGDEQYF. This sequence joins TRBV2 and TRBJ2-7, with 9 nucleotides matching TRBD2. With V trimmed by 7 bases and J by 5 bases, 9 bases remained unmatched. CDR1 SNHLY and CDR2 FYNNEI come from the germline V gene. The CDR3 runs to 14 residues.